One and the same sample provided the 20 T cell receptor beta chains below, sequenced in a study of cytomegalovirus exposure and HLA in healthy donors (dated 2017 in TCRdb). Receptor libraries were prepared by the immunoSEQ multiplex PCR assay. For the multiplex PCR, a mixture combining 60 forward primers for TCR Vbeta segments and 13 reverse primers for TCR Jbeta segments was used. Imported from immuneACCESS, the table was reduced by TCRdb to in-frame sequences with V and J called. These copies leave out some clones; in studies compared against another copy, an unresolved V gene accounts for under half, and the cause of the remainder is not known. The sample yields approximately 150,000 clones; approximately 80% were counted once. Roughly 1.3% of the sample comes from the top ten. Source material: PBMCs. The origin of the receptors is a man younger than 45 in good health and CMV-seronegative.

The chain combines TRBV11-2 with TRBJ2-5; D is uncertain. Trimming left V 4 bases short and J 5 bases short, with 17 bases between. Germline assignment: CDR1 SGHAT and CDR2 FQNNGV. This CDR3 has 15 amino acids. CDR3 sequence reads: CASSSSYLTGETQYF. As DNA, the CDR3 is TGTGCCAGCAGCTCCTCCTACCTTACCGGGGAGACCCAGTACTTC.

This sequence joins TRBV11-2 and TRBJ2-7, with no clear D. V was shortened by 1 base and J by 1 base, with 14 bases between the two germline ends. The CDR3 runs to 16 residues. Germline CDR1 is SGHAT and CDR2 is FQNNGV. The DNA for the CDR3 is TGTGCCAGCAGCTTAGTCAGTCAGGTAAAATCCTACGAGCAGTACTTC. Its translation: CASSLVSQVKSYEQYF.

The J gene is TRBJ2-7, the V gene TRBV2; the match to TRBD1 covers 10 bases. CDR1 and CDR2 from the germline V gene are SNHLY and FYNNEI. Germline trimming cut 6 bases from V and 5 bases from J; bases unmatched to any gene: 4. The CDR3 has 13 amino acids. CDR3 sequence reads: CASRRQGADEQYF. CDR3 sequence (DNA): TGTGCCAGCAGAAGACAGGGGGCGGACGAGCAGTACTTC. Together with reference TRBV2 and TRBJ2-7, the CDR3 gives the full variable domain: EPEVTQTPSHQVTQMGQEVILRCVPISNHLYFYWYRQILGQKVEFLVSFYNNEISEKSEIFDDQFSVERPDGSNFTLKIRSTKLEDSAMYFCASRRQGADEQYFGPGTRLTVT.

The genes are TRBV18 and TRBJ2-7; TRBD1 agrees at 7 bases. CDR1 and CDR2 from the germline V gene are KGHSH and LQKENI. This CDR3 has 14 residues. J lost 5 bases, V lost 6 bases, and 10 bases had no gene match. CDR3 loop: CASSPATGSNEQYF. CDR3 nucleotides: TGTGCCAGCTCCCCCGCGACAGGGAGTAACGAGCAGTACTTC.

V is TRBV7-9 and J is TRBJ2-3; 9 nucleotides align to TRBD1. In germline, CDR1 is SEHNR, CDR2 FQNEAQ (reference sequence). Trimming removed 5 bases from V and 2 bases from J; junction bases left unmatched: 8. The CDR3 totals 16 residues. In nucleotides, the CDR3 is TGTGCCAGCAGCACCCCCGGACAGGGGATCACAGATACGCAGTATTTT. Translation gives CASSTPGQGITDTQYF.

This clone was observed a few times. The chain combines TRBV5-1 with TRBJ2-2, with D perhaps TRBD1 (5 bases). The length of the CDR3 is 16 residues. The germline V and J ends were trimmed by 0 bases and 2 bases, with 11 bases remaining between them. Per the germline V gene, CDR1 is SGHRS and CDR2 is YFSETQ. This CDR3 is CASSLVAQGNTGELFF. The CDR3, as DNA: TGCGCCAGCAGCTTGGTTGCGCAGGGCAACACCGGGGAGCTGTTTTTT. Looking up the rest from reference TRBV5-1 and TRBJ2-2 gives the full variable domain: KAGVTQTPRYLIKTRGQQVTLSCSPISGHRSVSWYQQTPGQGLQFLFEYFSETQRNKGNFPGRFSGRQFSNSRSEMNVSTLELGDSALYLCASSLVAQGNTGELFFGEGSRLTVL.

The V and J genes are TRBV28 and TRBJ2-5; TRBD1 agrees at 10 bases. The junction had 11 bases not matched to a gene; V was cut back by 10 bases and J by 6 bases. Germline V gene sequence: CDR1 MDHEN, CDR2 SYDVKM. CDR3 size: 14 residues. CDR3 nucleotide sequence: TGTGCCATACAAACCGGGACAGGGGAAAAGACCCAGTACTTC. Its protein is CAIQTGTGEKTQYF.

The chain carries TRBV14 and TRBJ1-2; 11 bases align to TRBD1. This CDR3 is 16 amino acids long. J lost 3 bases, V lost 4 bases, and 7 bases had no gene match. Per germline, CDR1 SGHDN and CDR2 FVKESK. CDR3 region: CASSPSPGQGDYGYTF. The CDR3 bases are TGTGCCAGCAGCCCATCCCCGGGACAGGGGGACTATGGCTACACCTTC. Together with reference TRBV14 and TRBJ1-2, the CDR3 gives the full variable domain: EAGVTQFPSHSVIEKGQTVTLRCDPISGHDNLYWYRRVMGKEIKFLLHFVKESKQDESGMPNNRFLAERTGGTYSTLKVQPAELEDSGVYFCASSPSPGQGDYGYTFGSGTRLTVV.

The rearrangement joins TRBV5-1 to TRBJ2-5, with 9 nucleotides matching TRBD2. The germline CDR1 and CDR2 sequences are SGHRS and YFSETQ. The CDR3 length is 16 residues. V lost 0 bases to trimming and J lost 4 bases; unmatched junction nucleotides: 7. CDR3 DNA: TGCGCCAGCAGCTTGGGTACTGCGGGAGGGGGAGAGACCCAGTACTTC. Translated, it gives CASSLGTAGGGETQYF.

The J gene is TRBJ2-1, the V gene TRBV29-1; no clear D gene. V lost 6 bases, J lost 5 bases, and 8 bases lay in between. CDR3 length: 11 residues. CDR1 is SQVTM and CDR2 is ANQGSEA in the germline V gene. In DNA, the CDR3 is TGCAGCGTGGGCCCGAACAATGAGCAGTTCTTC. Its protein is CSVGPNNEQFF.

This clone was observed a few times. The chain is built from TRBV27 and TRBJ2-3; D might be TRBD1 (5 bases). CDR1 MNHEY and CDR2 SMNVEV come from the germline V gene (reference sequence). The V end lost 6 bases, the J end lost 2 bases, and 15 bases lay between the germline ends. This CDR3 has 15 amino acids. CDR3 residues: CASRAKDNPTDTQYF. CDR3 bases: TGTGCCAGCAGGGCTAAGGACAATCCCACAGATACGCAGTATTTT.

The chain uses TRBV11-2 and TRBJ2-3; no clear D. The germline V gene has CDR1 SGHAT and CDR2 FQNNGV. This CDR3 has 11 residues. V lost 5 bases and J 2 bases, leaving 2 bases between the germline ends. CDR3 protein: CASSLTDTQYF. The CDR3 DNA reads TGTGCCAGCAGCCTCACAGATACGCAGTATTTT.

V gene TRBV6-6 combines with J gene TRBJ2-7; D perhaps matches TRBD2 (5 bases). Germline lookup yields CDR1 MNHNY and CDR2 SVGAGI (reference sequence). V was shortened by 2 bases and J by 5 bases, with 7 bases between the two germline ends. This CDR3 has 12 amino acids. CDR3 amino acids: CASSYRRDEQYF. Written as DNA, the CDR3 is TGTGCCAGCAGTTACAGGCGGGACGAGCAGTACTTC.

This clone has a single count. This chain connects TRBV2 to TRBJ2-1; a weak D match, TRBD2 (7 bases). The V and J ends lost 4 bases and 7 bases respectively, with 14 bases between them. CDR1 is SNHLY, CDR2 FYNNEI, per germline. CDR3 length: 14 amino acids. This CDR3 is CASSVGGPRNEQFF. CDR3 sequence (DNA): TGTGCCAGCAGTGTGGGGGGGCCCCGGAATGAGCAGTTCTTC.

The chain combines TRBV28 with TRBJ2-1, with D possibly matching TRBD2 (5 bases). Germline loops: CDR1 MDHEN, CDR2 SYDVKM. The CDR3 extends over 14 amino acids. Trimming pared 4 bases from V and 0 bases from J, leaving 7 bases between. As DNA, the CDR3 is TGTGCCAGCAGTTCTAGCAGCTCCTACAATGAGCAGTTCTTC. Amino acids: CASSSSSSYNEQFF.

This clone came up a few times. This chain uses TRBV28 with TRBJ2-7, with D possibly matching TRBD1 (5 bases). The CDR3 contains 16 residues. Germline V gene lookup returns CDR1 MDHEN and CDR2 SYDVKM. Trimming took off 3 bases at V and 0 bases at J, with 15 bases between the two ends. CDR3 amino acids: CASSFSDSTGSYEQYF. In nucleotides, the CDR3 is TGTGCCAGCAGTTTCAGCGACAGTACAGGCTCCTACGAGCAGTACTTC.

This chain connects TRBV27 to TRBJ1-1; D is possibly TRBD1 (5 bases). V gave up 4 bases and J gave up 4 bases, with 13 bases separating them. Per the germline V gene, CDR1 is MNHEY and CDR2 is SMNVEV (reference sequence). The CDR3 runs 14 residues. CDR3 amino acids: CASSSLGGSTEAFF. The CDR3 DNA sequence: TGTGCCAGCAGTTCCTTGGGGGGAAGCACTGAAGCTTTCTTT.

The chain combines TRBV19 with TRBJ2-5; 8 bases map to TRBD2. The CDR3 is 17 residues long. Losses at the gene ends were 7 bases for V and 2 bases for J; bases not matched to a gene: 15. Germline values: CDR1 LNHDA, CDR2 SQIVND (reference sequence). The CDR3 region is CASNPAGAFWNQETQYF. The DNA for the CDR3 is TGTGCCAGTAATCCAGCGGGAGCGTTTTGGAATCAAGAGACCCAGTACTTC.

V is TRBV2 and J is TRBJ2-5, with a tentative D call TRBD1 (6 bases). Matching the DNA end better, TRBJ2-7 makes the J call doubtful. The CDR3 has 14 residues. Germline assignment: CDR1 SNHLY and CDR2 FYNNEI. DNA for the CDR3: TGTGCCAGCAGAGCCACAGGGCCCGCCTACGAGCAGTACTTC. Encoded protein: CASRATGPAYEQYF.

This clone appeared a few times. This sequence joins TRBV18 and TRBJ2-7, with 7 positions matching TRBD1. The germline CDR1 and CDR2 sequences are KGHSH and LQKENI. The junction had 2 bases not matched to a gene; V was cut back by 4 bases and J by 2 bases. This CDR3 spans 13 amino acids. The CDR3 is CASSLGQTYEQYF. In DNA form, the CDR3 reads TGTGCCAGCTCACTGGGACAGACCTACGAGCAGTACTTC.